This is a list of T cell receptor beta chains from one sample in a study of identical twins. One entry per CDR3 protein, called by TCRdb with MiXCR from the 5' RACE reads. The table shows around 500,000 distinct CDR3 sequences, with approximately 14% occurring only once. These records were also assigned to another study, of yellow fever vaccine responses in identical twins.

Sequenced sample: CD4+ T cells sorted from blood. The receptors were sampled from a woman aged 18-30 years in good health. Both conserved end residues are part of each CDR3. The D gene is left open where the match is weak. The size field is filled for only some rows; it gives once, few, many or a size class.

D gene	V gene	J gene	clone size	CDR3 protein	CDR3 DNA
.	TRBV24-1	TRBJ2-1	few	CATKGFYLPDNEQFF	TGTGCCACCAAGGGCTTCTACCTCCCCGACAATGAGCAGTTCTTC
TRBD1	TRBV6-5	TRBJ1-1	few	CASSFRTGPEAFF	TGTGCCAGCAGTTTTAGGACAGGGCCTGAAGCTTTCTTT
TRBD2	TRBV19	TRBJ2-1	few	CASSISGAGGYEQFF	TGTGCCAGTAGTATCTCGGGGGCGGGGGGCTATGAGCAGTTCTTC
TRBD1	TRBV28	TRBJ1-4	.	CASRRQGSPEKLFF	TGTGCCAGCAGACGACAGGGATCCCCTGAAAAACTGTTTTTT
TRBD1	TRBV20-1	TRBJ1-2	.	CSARNRDRGGTNYGYTF	TGCAGTGCTAGAAACCGGGACAGGGGTGGTACCAACTATGGCTACACCTTC
TRBD1	TRBV12-3/TRBV12-4	TRBJ2-7	many	CASSWSGTGVVDEQYF	TGTGCCAGCAGTTGGTCCGGGACAGGGGTGGTTGACGAGCAGTACTTC
.	TRBV15	TRBJ2-6	few	CATKLTVGSLSGANVLTF	TGTGCCACCAAGCTAACGGTGGGCTCGCTCTCTGGGGCCAACGTCCTGACTTTC
TRBD1	TRBV5-1	TRBJ2-7	many	CASSFAASRGPDEQYF	TGCGCCAGCAGCTTCGCCGCTAGCAGGGGGCCAGACGAGCAGTACTTC
.	TRBV20-1	TRBJ1-5	.	CSAQKGGYQPQHF	TGCAGTGCCCAAAAAGGGGGTTATCAGCCCCAGCATTTT
TRBD2	TRBV6-5	TRBJ2-1	.	CASSSTGTSNNEQFF	TGTGCCAGCAGTTCAACCGGGACTAGCAACAATGAGCAGTTCTTC
TRBD2	TRBV11-2	TRBJ2-3	few	CASGPRTGVGRGNTQYF	TGTGCCAGCGGCCCAAGGACTGGAGTAGGGCGGGGGAATACGCAGTATTTT
.	TRBV6-1	TRBJ2-7	.	CASSEATTYEQYF	TGTGCCAGCAGTGAAGCGACAACCTACGAGCAGTACTTC
.	TRBV4-2	TRBJ2-6	.	CASSQSLVSGANVLTF	TGTGCCAGCAGCCAAAGTTTAGTTTCTGGGGCCAACGTCCTGACTTTC
TRBD1	TRBV5-1	TRBJ1-4	.	CASSSGRGRFF	TGCGCCAGCAGCTCGGGCAGGGGGCGGTTTTTT
TRBD1	TRBV3-1	TRBJ1-6	few	CASSQRDRDNSPLHF	TGTGCCAGCAGCCAACGGGACAGAGACAATTCACCCCTCCACTTT
.	TRBV12-3/TRBV12-4	TRBJ1-1	many	CASTTEVNTEAFF	TGTGCCAGCACAACGGAGGTGAACACTGAAGCTTTCTTT
TRBD1	TRBV12-3/TRBV12-4	TRBJ1-1	many	CASSPTGAEAFF	TGTGCCAGCAGTCCGACAGGGGCTGAAGCTTTCTTT